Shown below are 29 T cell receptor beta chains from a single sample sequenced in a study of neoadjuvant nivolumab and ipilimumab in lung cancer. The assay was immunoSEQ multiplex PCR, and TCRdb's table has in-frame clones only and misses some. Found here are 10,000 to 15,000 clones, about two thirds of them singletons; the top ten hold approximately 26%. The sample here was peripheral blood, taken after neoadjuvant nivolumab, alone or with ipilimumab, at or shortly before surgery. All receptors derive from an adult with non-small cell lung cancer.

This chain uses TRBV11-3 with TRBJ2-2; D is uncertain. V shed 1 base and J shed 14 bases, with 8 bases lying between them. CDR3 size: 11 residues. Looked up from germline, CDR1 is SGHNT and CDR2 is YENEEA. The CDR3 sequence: CASSLGRELFF. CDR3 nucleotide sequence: TGTGCCAGCAGCTTAGGTCGAGAACTGTTTTTT.

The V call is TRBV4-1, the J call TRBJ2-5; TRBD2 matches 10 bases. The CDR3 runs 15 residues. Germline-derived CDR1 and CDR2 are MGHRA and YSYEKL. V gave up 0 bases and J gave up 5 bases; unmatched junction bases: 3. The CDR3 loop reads CASSQDGLAEETQYF. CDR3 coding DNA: TGCGCCAGCAGCCAAGATGGACTAGCGGAGGAGACCCAGTACTTC.

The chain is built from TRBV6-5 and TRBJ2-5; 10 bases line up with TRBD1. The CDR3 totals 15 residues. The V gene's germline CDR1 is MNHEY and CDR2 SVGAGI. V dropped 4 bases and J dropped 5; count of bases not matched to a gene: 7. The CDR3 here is CASSSPGQGLETQYF. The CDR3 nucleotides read TGTGCCAGCAGTTCTCCGGGACAGGGGTTGGAGACCCAGTACTTC.

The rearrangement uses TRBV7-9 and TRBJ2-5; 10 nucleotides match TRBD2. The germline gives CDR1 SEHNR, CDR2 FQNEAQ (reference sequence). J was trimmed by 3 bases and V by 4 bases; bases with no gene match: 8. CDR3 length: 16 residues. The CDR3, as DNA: TGTGCCAGCAGCTCCAACCTCGGACTAGCGGAAGAGACCCAGTACTTC. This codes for CASSSNLGLAEETQYF.

The CDR3 DNA follows: TGTGCCATCAGTGAGGGACGGAATTATGGCTACACCTTC. It specifies CAISEGRNYGYTF. The V and J genes are TRBV10-3 and TRBJ1-2; D is uncertain. The CDR3 has 13 amino acids. V lost 2 bases and J lost 5, with 9 bases in between. Per germline, CDR1 ENHRY and CDR2 SYGVKD.

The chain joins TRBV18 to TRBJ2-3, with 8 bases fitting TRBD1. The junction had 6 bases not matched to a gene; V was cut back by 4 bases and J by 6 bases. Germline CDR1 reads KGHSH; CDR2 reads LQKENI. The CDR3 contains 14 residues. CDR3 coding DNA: TGTGCCAGCTCACGGACAGGGTTAATCGATACGCAGTATTTT. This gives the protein CASSRTGLIDTQYF.

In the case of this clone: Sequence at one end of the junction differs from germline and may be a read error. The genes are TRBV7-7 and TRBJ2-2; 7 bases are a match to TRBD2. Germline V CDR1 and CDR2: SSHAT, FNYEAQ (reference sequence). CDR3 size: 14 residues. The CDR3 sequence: CASRASGNTGELFF. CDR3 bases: TGTGCTAGCAGGGCTAGCGGAAACACCGGGGAGCTGTTTTTT.

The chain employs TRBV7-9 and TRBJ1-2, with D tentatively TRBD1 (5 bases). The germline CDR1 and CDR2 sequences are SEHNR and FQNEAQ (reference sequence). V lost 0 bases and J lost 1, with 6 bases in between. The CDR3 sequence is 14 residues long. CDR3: CASSLAGLNYGYTF. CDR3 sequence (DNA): TGTGCCAGCAGCTTAGCGGGACTTAACTATGGCTACACCTTC.

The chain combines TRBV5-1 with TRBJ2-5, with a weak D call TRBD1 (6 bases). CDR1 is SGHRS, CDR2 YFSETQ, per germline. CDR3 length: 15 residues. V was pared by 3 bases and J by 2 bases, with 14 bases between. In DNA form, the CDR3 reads TGCGCCAGCAGCTCTCGCGGTAGGGGGCAAGAGACCCAGTACTTC. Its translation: CASSSRGRGQETQYF.

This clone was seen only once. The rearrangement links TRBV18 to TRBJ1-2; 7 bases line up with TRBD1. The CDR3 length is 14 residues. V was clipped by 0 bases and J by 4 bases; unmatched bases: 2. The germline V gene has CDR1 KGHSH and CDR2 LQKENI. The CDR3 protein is CASSPPGGPYGYTF. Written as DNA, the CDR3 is TGTGCCAGCTCACCACCAGGGGGCCCCTATGGCTACACCTTC. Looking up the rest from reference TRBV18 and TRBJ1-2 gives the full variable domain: NAGVMQNPRHLVRRRGQEARLRCSPMKGHSHVYWYRQLPEEGLKFMVYLQKENIIDESGMPKERFSAEFPKEGPSILRIQQVVRGDSAAYFCASSPPGGPYGYTFGSGTRLTVV.

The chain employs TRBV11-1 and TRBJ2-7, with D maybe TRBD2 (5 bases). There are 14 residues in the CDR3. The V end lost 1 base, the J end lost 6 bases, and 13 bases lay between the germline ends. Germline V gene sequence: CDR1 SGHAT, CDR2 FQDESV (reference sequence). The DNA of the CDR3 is TGTGCCAGCAGCTTAGTGGGGAGTTCCACCGAGCAGTACTTC. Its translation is CASSLVGSSTEQYF. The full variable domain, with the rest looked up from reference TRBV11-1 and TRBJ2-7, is EAEVAQSPRYKITEKSQAVAFWCDPISGHATLYWYRQILGQGPELLVQFQDESVVDDSQLPKDRFSAERLKGVDSTLKIQPAELGDSAMYLCASSLVGSSTEQYFGPGTRLTVT.

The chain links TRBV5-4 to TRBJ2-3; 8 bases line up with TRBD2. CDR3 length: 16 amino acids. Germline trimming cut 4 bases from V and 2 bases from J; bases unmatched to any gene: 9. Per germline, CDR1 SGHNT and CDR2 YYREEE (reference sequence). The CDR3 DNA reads TGTGCCAGCAGCAGGAGGACGGGAGGGTTCACAGATACGCAGTATTTT. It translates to CASSRRTGGFTDTQYF.

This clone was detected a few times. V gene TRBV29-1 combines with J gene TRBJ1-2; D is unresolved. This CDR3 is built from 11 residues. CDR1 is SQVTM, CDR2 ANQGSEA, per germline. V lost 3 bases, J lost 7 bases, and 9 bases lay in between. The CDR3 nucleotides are TGCAGCGTTGATTGGTGGGGTGGCTACACCTTC. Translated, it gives CSVDWWGGYTF.

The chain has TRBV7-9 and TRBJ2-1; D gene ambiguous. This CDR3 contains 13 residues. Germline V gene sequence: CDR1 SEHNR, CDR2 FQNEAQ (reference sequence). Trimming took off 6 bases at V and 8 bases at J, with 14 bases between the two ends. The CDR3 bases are TGTGCCAGCAGACAAAGCAGCGTCGATGAGCAGTTCTTC. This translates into CASRQSSVDEQFF.

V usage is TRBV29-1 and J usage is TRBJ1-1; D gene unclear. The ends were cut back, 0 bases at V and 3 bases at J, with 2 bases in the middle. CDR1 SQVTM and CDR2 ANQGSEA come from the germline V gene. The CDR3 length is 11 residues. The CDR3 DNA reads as TGCAGCGTTGAAGACTACACTGAAGCTTTCTTT. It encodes CSVEDYTEAFF.

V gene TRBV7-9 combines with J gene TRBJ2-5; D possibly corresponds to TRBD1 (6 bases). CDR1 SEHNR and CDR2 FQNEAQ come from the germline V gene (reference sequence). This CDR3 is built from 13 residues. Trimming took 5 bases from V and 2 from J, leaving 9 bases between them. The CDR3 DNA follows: TGTGCCAGCAGCAGGACAGTACAAGAGACCCAGTACTTC. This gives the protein CASSRTVQETQYF.

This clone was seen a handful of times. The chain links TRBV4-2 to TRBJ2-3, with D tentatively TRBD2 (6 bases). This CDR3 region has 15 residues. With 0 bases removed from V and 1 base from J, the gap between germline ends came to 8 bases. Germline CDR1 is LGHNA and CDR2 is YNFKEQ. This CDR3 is CASSQEWGGTDTQYF. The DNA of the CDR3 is TGTGCCAGCAGCCAAGAATGGGGGGGCACAGATACGCAGTATTTT.

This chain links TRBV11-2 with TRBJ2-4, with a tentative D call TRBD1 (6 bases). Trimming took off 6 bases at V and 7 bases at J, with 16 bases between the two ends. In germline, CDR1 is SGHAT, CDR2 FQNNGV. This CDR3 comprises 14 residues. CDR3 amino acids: CASSVGALGNIQYF. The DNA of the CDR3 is TGTGCCAGCAGTGTGGGGGCATTGGGGAACATTCAGTACTTC.

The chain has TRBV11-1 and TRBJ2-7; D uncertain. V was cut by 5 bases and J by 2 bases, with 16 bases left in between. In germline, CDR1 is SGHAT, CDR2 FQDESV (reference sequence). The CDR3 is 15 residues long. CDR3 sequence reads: CASSLTWALPYEQYF. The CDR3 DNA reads TGTGCCAGCAGCCTGACATGGGCCTTGCCCTACGAGCAGTACTTC.

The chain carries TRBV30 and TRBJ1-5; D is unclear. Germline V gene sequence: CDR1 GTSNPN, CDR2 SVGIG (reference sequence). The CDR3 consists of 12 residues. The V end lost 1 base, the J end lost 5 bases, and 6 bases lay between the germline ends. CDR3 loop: CAWSAPYQPQHF. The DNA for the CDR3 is TGTGCCTGGAGTGCCCCTTATCAGCCCCAGCATTTT.

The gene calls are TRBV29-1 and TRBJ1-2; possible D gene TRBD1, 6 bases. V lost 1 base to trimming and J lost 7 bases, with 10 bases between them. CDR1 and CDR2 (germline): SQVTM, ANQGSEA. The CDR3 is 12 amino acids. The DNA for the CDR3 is TGCAGCGTTGAAGCAGGGGAGATTGGCTACACCTTC. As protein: CSVEAGEIGYTF.

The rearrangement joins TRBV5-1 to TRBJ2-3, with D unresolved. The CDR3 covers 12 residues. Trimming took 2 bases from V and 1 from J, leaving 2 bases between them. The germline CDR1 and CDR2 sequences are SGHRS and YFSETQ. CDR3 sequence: CASSFGTDTQYF. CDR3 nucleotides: TGCGCCAGCAGCTTCGGCACAGATACGCAGTATTTT.

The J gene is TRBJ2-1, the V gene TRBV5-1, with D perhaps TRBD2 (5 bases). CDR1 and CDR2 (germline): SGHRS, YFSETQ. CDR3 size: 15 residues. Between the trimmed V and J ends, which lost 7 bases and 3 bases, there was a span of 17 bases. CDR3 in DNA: TGCGCCAGCGGGAGATCCGGGAACAACTACAATGAGCAGTTCTTC. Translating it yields CASGRSGNNYNEQFF.

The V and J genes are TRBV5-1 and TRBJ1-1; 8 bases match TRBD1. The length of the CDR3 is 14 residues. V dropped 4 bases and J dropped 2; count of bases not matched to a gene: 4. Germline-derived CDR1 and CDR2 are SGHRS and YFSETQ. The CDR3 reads CASSQGTGNTEAFF. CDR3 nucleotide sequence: TGCGCCAGCAGCCAGGGGACAGGCAACACTGAAGCTTTCTTT.

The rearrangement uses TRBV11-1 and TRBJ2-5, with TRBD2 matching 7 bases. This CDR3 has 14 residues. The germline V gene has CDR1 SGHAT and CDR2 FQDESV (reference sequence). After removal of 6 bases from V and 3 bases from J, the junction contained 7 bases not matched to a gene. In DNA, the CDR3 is TGTGCCAGCAGTCCATTGGGGGGGAAAGAGACCCAGTACTTC. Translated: CASSPLGGKETQYF.

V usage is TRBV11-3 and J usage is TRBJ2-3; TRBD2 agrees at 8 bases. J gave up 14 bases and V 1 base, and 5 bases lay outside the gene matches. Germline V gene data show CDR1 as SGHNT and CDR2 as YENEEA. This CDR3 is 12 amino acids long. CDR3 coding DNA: TGTGCCAGCAGCTTAGTGGGGACTAGTTTGTATTTT. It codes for CASSLVGTSLYF.

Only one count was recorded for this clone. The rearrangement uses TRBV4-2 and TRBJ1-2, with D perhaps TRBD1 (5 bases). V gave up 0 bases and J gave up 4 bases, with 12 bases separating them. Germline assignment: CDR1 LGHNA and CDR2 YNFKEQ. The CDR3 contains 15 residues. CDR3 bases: TGTGCCAGCAGCCAAGACCCGGACACTCTCTATGGCTACACCTTC. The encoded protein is CASSQDPDTLYGYTF.

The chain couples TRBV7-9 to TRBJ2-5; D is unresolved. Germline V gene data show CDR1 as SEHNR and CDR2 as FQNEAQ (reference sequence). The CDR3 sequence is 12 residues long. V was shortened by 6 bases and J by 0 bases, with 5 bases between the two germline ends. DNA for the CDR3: TGTGCCAGCAGTACTTACCAAGAGACCCAGTACTTC. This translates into CASSTYQETQYF.

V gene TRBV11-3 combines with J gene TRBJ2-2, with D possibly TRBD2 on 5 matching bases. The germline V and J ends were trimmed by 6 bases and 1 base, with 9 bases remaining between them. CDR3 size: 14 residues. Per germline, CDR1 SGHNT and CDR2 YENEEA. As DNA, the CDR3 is TGTGCCAGCAGTTCGGACTGGAACACCGGGGAGCTGTTTTTT. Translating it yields CASSSDWNTGELFF. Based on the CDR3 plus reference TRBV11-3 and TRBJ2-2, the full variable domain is EAGVVQSPRYKIIEKKQPVAFWCNPISGHNTLYWYLQNLGQGPELLIRYENEEAVDDSQLPKDRFSAERLKGVDSTLKIQPAELGDSAVYLCASSSDWNTGELFFGEGSRLTVL.